The T cell receptor beta chain under discussion was sequenced for a study of control samples from healthy donors and cancer patients. Data came from immunoSEQ multiplex PCR; TCRdb stores just in-frame clones and leaves some out. The table has 100,000 to 120,000 clones, roughly 90% seen once. Sequencing was done on a sample of PBMCs. The TCR sequence derives from a woman aged 55-75 years with lung cancer.

As DNA, the CDR3 is TGTGCCAGCAGTGCGGCAGGGGGATGGGAGACCCAGTACTTC. Its protein is CASSAAGGWETQYF. The V gene is TRBV25-1, the J gene TRBJ2-5, with 7 bases aligning to TRBD1. CDR3 length: 14 amino acids. Germline CDR1 is MGHDK and CDR2 is SYGVNS. Trimming at V came to 4 bases and at J to 5 bases, leaving 7 bases not matched to a gene.